This TCR beta chain came from a study of cytomegalovirus exposure and HLA in healthy donors. Overall study findings and caveats: Researchers counted around 180 TCR beta chains as cytomegalovirus-associated.

Produced via immunoSEQ multiplex PCR; TCRdb's table is partial and in-frame only. The sample lists around 70,000 clones, around 90% seen once, with about 3% in the top ten. Trimming pared 4 bases from V and 4 bases from J, leaving 14 bases between. The germline V gene has CDR1 SGHTA and CDR2 FQGNSA. CDR3 size: 15 residues. On this clone itself: Its antigen is unknown.

The validation cohort, a group of roughly 120 subjects, included the donors and was separate from the roughly 670-subject first cohort. The material sequenced was PBMCs. The V and J genes are TRBV7-2 and TRBJ2-1; TRBD1 is a possible D gene (6 bases). This receptor was obtained from a man aged 18-30 years in good health and CMV-seronegative. Here the CDR3 reads CASSYRNQGYNEQFF. The CDR3 DNA sequence: TGTGCCAGCAGCTATCGCAATCAGGGGTACAATGAGCAGTTCTTC.